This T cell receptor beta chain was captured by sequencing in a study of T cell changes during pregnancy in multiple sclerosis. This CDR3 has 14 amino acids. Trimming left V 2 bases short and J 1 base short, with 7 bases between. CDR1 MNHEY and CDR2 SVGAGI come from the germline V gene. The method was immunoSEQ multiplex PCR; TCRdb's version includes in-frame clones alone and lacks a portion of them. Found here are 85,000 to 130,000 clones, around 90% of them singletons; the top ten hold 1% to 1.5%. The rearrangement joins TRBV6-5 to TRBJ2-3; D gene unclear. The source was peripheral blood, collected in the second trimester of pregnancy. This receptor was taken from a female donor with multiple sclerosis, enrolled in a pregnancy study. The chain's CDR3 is CASSYVEGTDTQYF. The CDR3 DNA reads TGTGCCAGCAGTTACGTTGAGGGCACAGATACGCAGTATTTT.